Listed below are T cell receptor beta chains from one sample, sequenced in a study of blood T cell repertoires in COVID-19. This table comes from immunoSEQ multiplex PCR, and its TCRdb copy is limited to in-frame clones, with some not included. Counted here are around 200,000 clones, approximately 90% occurring once; the ten biggest clones make up 7% to 7.5%. Sequencing was performed on peripheral blood. The origin of the receptors is a woman of 80 years or more in a cohort sampled during active or convalescent COVID-19. The CDR3 runs from the conserved cysteine through the conserved F or W. Each record gives: D gene, J gene, clone size, V gene, CDR3 protein, CDR3 DNA. A D gene is named only where the DNA matches it firmly. Clone size is shown for a subset of rows, as once, few, many or a class of expanded clone.

d_gene: NA; j_gene: TRBJ2-5; abundance: NA; v_gene: TRBV7-6; CDR3aa: CASSQGQSQETQYF; CDR3nt: TGTGCCAGCAGCCAAGGACAGTCCCAAGAGACCCAGTACTTC
d_gene: TRBD2; j_gene: TRBJ2-2; abundance: NA; v_gene: TRBV6-2/TRBV6-3; CDR3aa: CASSQKAGVYTGELFF; CDR3nt: TGTGCCAGCAGTCAAAAAGCGGGGGTCTACACCGGGGAGCTGTTTTTT
d_gene: NA; j_gene: TRBJ1-2; abundance: NA; v_gene: TRBV28; CDR3aa: CAISRQAYGYTF; CDR3nt: TGTGCCATCTCGAGACAGGCCTATGGCTACACCTTC
d_gene: TRBD2; j_gene: TRBJ2-5; abundance: NA; v_gene: TRBV11-3; CDR3aa: CASSLGTSGVQETQYF; CDR3nt: TGTGCCAGCAGCTTAGGGACTAGCGGGGTTCAAGAGACCCAGTACTTC
d_gene: NA; j_gene: TRBJ1-1; abundance: once; v_gene: TRBV30; CDR3aa: CAWSRWNTEAFF; CDR3nt: TGTGCCTGGAGTCGGTGGAACACTGAAGCTTTCTTT
d_gene: NA; j_gene: TRBJ1-6; abundance: once; v_gene: TRBV12-3/TRBV12-4; CDR3aa: CASSLAGGSPLHF; CDR3nt: TGTGCCAGCAGTTTAGCGGGAGGTTCACCCCTCCACTTT
d_gene: TRBD1; j_gene: TRBJ1-2; abundance: once; v_gene: TRBV4-3; CDR3aa: CASSQAAAGGDYGYTF; CDR3nt: TGCGCCAGCAGCCAAGCCGCAGCAGGGGGCGACTATGGCTACACCTTC
d_gene: TRBD1; j_gene: TRBJ2-1; abundance: NA; v_gene: TRBV30; CDR3aa: CAWTRSGGSYNEQFF; CDR3nt: TGTGCCTGGACCCGCTCAGGGGGCTCCTACAATGAGCAGTTCTTC
d_gene: NA; j_gene: TRBJ2-5; abundance: NA; v_gene: TRBV29-1; CDR3aa: CSVEPGARRETQYF; CDR3nt: TGCAGCGTTGAACCCGGAGCTCGTCGAGAGACCCAGTACTTC
d_gene: NA; j_gene: TRBJ2-7; abundance: NA; v_gene: TRBV28; CDR3aa: CASSLPLGQGYEQYF; CDR3nt: TGTGCCAGCAGTTTACCGCTCGGGCAGGGCTACGAGCAGTACTTC
d_gene: NA; j_gene: TRBJ1-2; abundance: once; v_gene: TRBV13; CDR3aa: CASSFGIDGYTF; CDR3nt: TGTGCCAGCAGCTTCGGGATCGATGGCTACACCTTC
d_gene: TRBD2; j_gene: TRBJ2-1; abundance: once; v_gene: TRBV5-4; CDR3aa: CASSSGLAGNNEQFF; CDR3nt: TGTGCCAGCAGTTCCGGACTAGCGGGGAACAATGAGCAGTTCTTC
d_gene: NA; j_gene: TRBJ2-5; abundance: once; v_gene: TRBV18; CDR3aa: CASSPRDDETQYF; CDR3nt: TGTGCCAGCTCCCCTCGGGATGACGAGACCCAGTACTTC
d_gene: TRBD1; j_gene: TRBJ1-1; abundance: NA; v_gene: TRBV11-2; CDR3aa: CATNRGGTVNTEAFF; CDR3nt: TGTGCCACCAACCGGGGTGGGACAGTGAACACTGAAGCTTTCTTT
d_gene: TRBD1; j_gene: TRBJ1-6; abundance: NA; v_gene: TRBV3-1/TRBV3-2; CDR3aa: CASSLRGQGYNSPLHF; CDR3nt: TGTGCCAGCAGCCTCCGGGGACAGGGGTATAATTCACCCCTCCACTTT
d_gene: NA; j_gene: TRBJ2-7; abundance: once; v_gene: TRBV4-1; CDR3aa: CASSQVGTARTSYEQYF; CDR3nt: TGCGCCAGCAGCCAAGTTGGTACAGCACGGACTTCCTACGAGCAGTACTTC
d_gene: TRBD1; j_gene: TRBJ1-3; abundance: NA; v_gene: TRBV9; CDR3aa: CASSIGTANSGNTIYF; CDR3nt: TGTGCCAGCAGCATTGGGACAGCGAACTCTGGAAACACCATATATTTT
d_gene: NA; j_gene: TRBJ2-2; abundance: NA; v_gene: TRBV21-1; CDR3aa: CASSNFGAMETTGELFF; CDR3nt: TGTGCCAGCAGCAATTTCGGTGCGATGGAGACGACCGGGGAGCTGTTTTTT
d_gene: NA; j_gene: TRBJ2-4; abundance: NA; v_gene: TRBV27; CDR3aa: CASSKQGLAKNIQYF; CDR3nt: TGTGCCAGCAGTAAACAGGGTTTGGCCAAAAACATTCAGTACTTC
d_gene: NA; j_gene: TRBJ2-3; abundance: NA; v_gene: TRBV28; CDR3aa: CASSQGTFRTDTQYF; CDR3nt: TGTGCCAGCAGTCAAGGGACATTTAGGACAGATACGCAGTATTTT
d_gene: TRBD1; j_gene: TRBJ1-1; abundance: NA; v_gene: TRBV10-2; CDR3aa: CASSGTGNPNTEAFF; CDR3nt: TGCGCCAGCAGTGGGACAGGGAACCCGAACACTGAAGCTTTCTTT
d_gene: TRBD1; j_gene: TRBJ1-1; abundance: NA; v_gene: TRBV3-1/TRBV3-2; CDR3aa: CASRSAQGVVNTEAFF; CDR3nt: TGTGCCAGCAGATCGGCGCAGGGGGTAGTGAACACTGAAGCTTTCTTT
d_gene: NA; j_gene: TRBJ2-5; abundance: NA; v_gene: TRBV6-1; CDR3aa: CASSEDRGGWETQYF; CDR3nt: TGTGCCAGCAGTGAAGACAGGGGGGGGTGGGAGACCCAGTACTTC
d_gene: TRBD2; j_gene: TRBJ2-5; abundance: NA; v_gene: TRBV7-7; CDR3aa: CASSLVTSGGADQTQYF; CDR3nt: TGTGCTAGCAGCTTAGTTACTAGCGGGGGGGCCGACCAGACCCAGTACTTC
d_gene: NA; j_gene: TRBJ2-5; abundance: NA; v_gene: TRBV5-1; CDR3aa: CASSLGQAETQYF; CDR3nt: TGCGCCAGCAGCTTGGGGCAAGCGGAGACCCAGTACTTC
d_gene: TRBD1; j_gene: TRBJ2-7; abundance: NA; v_gene: TRBV2; CDR3aa: CASRTRQGFPYEQYF; CDR3nt: TGTGCCAGCAGAACAAGACAGGGCTTTCCCTACGAGCAGTACTTC
d_gene: TRBD1; j_gene: TRBJ1-1; abundance: NA; v_gene: TRBV24-1; CDR3aa: CATSDNRQGAGAFF; CDR3nt: TGTGCCACCAGTGATAACCGACAGGGGGCAGGAGCTTTCTTT
d_gene: TRBD1; j_gene: TRBJ2-1; abundance: NA; v_gene: TRBV5-4; CDR3aa: CASSLAKRGQGADEQFF; CDR3nt: TGTGCCAGCAGCTTGGCCAAAAGGGGACAGGGGGCCGATGAGCAGTTCTTC
d_gene: TRBD2; j_gene: TRBJ2-7; abundance: NA; v_gene: TRBV7-6; CDR3aa: CASSLVGGGAGEQYF; CDR3nt: TGTGCCAGCAGCTTAGTTGGCGGGGGGGCGGGCGAGCAGTACTTC
d_gene: NA; j_gene: TRBJ2-3; abundance: NA; v_gene: TRBV24-1; CDR3aa: CATSSGGRSTQYF; CDR3nt: TGTGCCACCAGCAGCGGAGGGAGGAGTACGCAGTATTTT
d_gene: TRBD1; j_gene: TRBJ1-2; abundance: NA; v_gene: TRBV5-6; CDR3aa: CASSFTDRGIYGYTF; CDR3nt: TGTGCCAGCAGCTTTACGGACAGGGGAATTTATGGCTACACCTTC
d_gene: NA; j_gene: TRBJ2-2; abundance: NA; v_gene: TRBV7-2; CDR3aa: CASSLPQGYTGELFF; CDR3nt: TGTGCCAGCAGCTTACCACAGGGATACACCGGGGAGCTGTTTTTT
d_gene: TRBD2; j_gene: TRBJ2-5; abundance: NA; v_gene: TRBV28; CDR3aa: CASSRFGGETQYF; CDR3nt: TGTGCCAGCAGTCGATTCGGGGGGGAGACCCAGTACTTC
d_gene: NA; j_gene: TRBJ1-5; abundance: NA; v_gene: TRBV24-1; CDR3aa: CATSDPTVNQPQHF; CDR3nt: TGTGCCACCAGTGATCCAACAGTCAATCAGCCCCAGCATTTT
d_gene: TRBD2; j_gene: TRBJ2-1; abundance: NA; v_gene: TRBV19; CDR3aa: CASRNSGGGEQFF; CDR3nt: TGTGCCAGTAGAAATTCTGGGGGGGGTGAGCAGTTCTTC
d_gene: TRBD1; j_gene: TRBJ2-4; abundance: NA; v_gene: TRBV19; CDR3aa: CASSDRDKNIQYF; CDR3nt: TGTGCCAGTAGTGACAGGGACAAAAACATTCAGTACTTC
d_gene: NA; j_gene: TRBJ2-3; abundance: NA; v_gene: TRBV16; CDR3aa: CASSLPGLTDTQYF; CDR3nt: TGTGCCAGCAGCCTCCCGGGTCTCACAGATACGCAGTATTTT
d_gene: NA; j_gene: TRBJ1-2; abundance: NA; v_gene: TRBV30; CDR3aa: CAWSVKEWNYGYTF; CDR3nt: TGTGCCTGGAGTGTAAAGGAGTGGAACTATGGCTACACCTTC
d_gene: TRBD1; j_gene: TRBJ1-2; abundance: NA; v_gene: TRBV24-1; CDR3aa: CATSDPDRGLGYTF; CDR3nt: TGTGCCACCAGTGACCCGGACAGGGGGCTAGGCTACACCTTC